This T cell receptor (beta chain) was profiled in a study of T cells after yellow fever vaccination. This CDR3 has 11 residues. Germline assignment: CDR1 SGHAT and CDR2 FQNNGV. Between the trimmed V and J ends, which lost 5 bases and 7 bases, there was a span of 6 bases. Universal primer sites and UMIs were introduced during 5'RACE template-switching synthesis of TCR cDNA. TCRdb re-called the 5' RACE reads through MiXCR, storing one row per CDR3 protein. The table has roughly 340,000 distinct CDR3 sequences, approximately 9% seen once. The gene calls are TRBV11-2 and TRBJ2-1; D is ambiguous. This clonotype originated in a man aged 18 to 29 who received the YFV17D yellow fever vaccine. Sequencing was performed on PBMCs, taken on the day of the first yellow fever vaccination. This chain's CDR3 is CASSPRNEQFF. CDR3 coding DNA: TGTGCCAGCAGCCCTCGGAATGAGCAGTTCTTC. The full variable domain, with the rest looked up from reference TRBV11-2 and TRBJ2-1, is EAGVAQSPRYKIIEKRQSVAFWCNPISGHATLYWYQQILGQGPKLLIQFQNNGVVDDSQLPKDRFSAERLKGVDSTLKIQPAKLEDSAVYLCASSPRNEQFFGPGTRLTVL.